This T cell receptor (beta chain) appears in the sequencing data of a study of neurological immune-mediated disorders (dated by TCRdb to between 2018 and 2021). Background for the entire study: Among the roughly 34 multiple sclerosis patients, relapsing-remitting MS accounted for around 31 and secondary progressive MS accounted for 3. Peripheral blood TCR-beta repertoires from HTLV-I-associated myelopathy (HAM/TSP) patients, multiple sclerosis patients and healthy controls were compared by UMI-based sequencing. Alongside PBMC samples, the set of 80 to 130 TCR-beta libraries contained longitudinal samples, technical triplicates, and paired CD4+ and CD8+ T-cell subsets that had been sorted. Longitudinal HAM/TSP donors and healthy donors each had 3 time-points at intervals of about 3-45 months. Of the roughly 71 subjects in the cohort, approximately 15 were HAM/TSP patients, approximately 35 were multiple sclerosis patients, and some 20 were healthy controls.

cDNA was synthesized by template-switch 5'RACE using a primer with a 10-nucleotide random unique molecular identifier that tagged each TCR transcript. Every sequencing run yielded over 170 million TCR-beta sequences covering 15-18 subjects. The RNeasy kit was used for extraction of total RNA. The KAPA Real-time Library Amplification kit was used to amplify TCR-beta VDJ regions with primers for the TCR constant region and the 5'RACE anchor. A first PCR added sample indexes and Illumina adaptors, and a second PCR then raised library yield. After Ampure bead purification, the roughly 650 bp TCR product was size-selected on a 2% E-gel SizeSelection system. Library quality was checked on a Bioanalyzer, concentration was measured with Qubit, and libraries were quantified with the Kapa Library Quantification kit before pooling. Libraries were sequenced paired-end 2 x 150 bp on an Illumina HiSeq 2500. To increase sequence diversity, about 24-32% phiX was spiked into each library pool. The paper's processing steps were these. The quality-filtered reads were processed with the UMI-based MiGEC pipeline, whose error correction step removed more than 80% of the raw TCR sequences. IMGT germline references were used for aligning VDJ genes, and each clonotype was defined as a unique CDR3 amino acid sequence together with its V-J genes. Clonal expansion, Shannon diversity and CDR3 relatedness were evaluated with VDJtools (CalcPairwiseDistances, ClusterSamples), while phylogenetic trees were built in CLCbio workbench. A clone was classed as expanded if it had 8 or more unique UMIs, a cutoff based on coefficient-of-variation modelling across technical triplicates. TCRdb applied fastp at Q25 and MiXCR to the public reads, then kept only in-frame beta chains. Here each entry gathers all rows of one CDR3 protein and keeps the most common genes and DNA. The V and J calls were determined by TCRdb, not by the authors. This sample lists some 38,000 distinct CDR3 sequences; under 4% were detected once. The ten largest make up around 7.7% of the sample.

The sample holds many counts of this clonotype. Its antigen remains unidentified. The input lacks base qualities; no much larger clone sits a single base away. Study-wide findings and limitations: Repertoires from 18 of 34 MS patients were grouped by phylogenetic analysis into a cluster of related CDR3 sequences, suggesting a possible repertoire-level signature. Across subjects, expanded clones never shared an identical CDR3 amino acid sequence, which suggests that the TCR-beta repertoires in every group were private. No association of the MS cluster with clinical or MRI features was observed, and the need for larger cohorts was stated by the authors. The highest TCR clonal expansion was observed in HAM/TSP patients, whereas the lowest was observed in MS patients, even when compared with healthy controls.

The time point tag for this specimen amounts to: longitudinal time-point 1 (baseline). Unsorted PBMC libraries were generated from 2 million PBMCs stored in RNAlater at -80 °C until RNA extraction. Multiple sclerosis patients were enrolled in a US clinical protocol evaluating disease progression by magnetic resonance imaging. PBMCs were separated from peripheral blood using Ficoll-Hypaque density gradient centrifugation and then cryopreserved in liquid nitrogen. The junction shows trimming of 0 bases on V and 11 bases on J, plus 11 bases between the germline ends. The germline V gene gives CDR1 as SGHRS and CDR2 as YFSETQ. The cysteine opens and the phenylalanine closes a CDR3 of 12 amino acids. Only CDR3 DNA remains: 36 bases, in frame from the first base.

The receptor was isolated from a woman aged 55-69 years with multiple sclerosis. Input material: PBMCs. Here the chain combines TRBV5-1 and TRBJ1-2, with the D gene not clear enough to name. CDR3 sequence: CASSLETRHYTF. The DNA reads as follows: TGCGCCAGCAGCTTGGAGACACGTCATTACACCTTC.